This is a list of T cell receptor beta chains from one sample in a study of blood T cell repertoires in COVID-19. Sequenced by immunoSEQ multiplex PCR; TCRdb stores in-frame clones only, minus some. The data contain about 70,000 clones, around 87% of them singletons. The sample comprised peripheral blood. These receptors were collected from a woman under 30 with acute or convalescent COVID-19. CDR3s include the opening cysteine and the closing phenylalanine or tryptophan. Fields, in order: J gene, D gene, clone size, V gene, CDR3 DNA, CDR3 protein. The D gene is left open where the match is weak. Clone size is shown for a subset of rows, as once, few, many or a class of expanded clone.

TRBJ1-1 | NA | NA | TRBV5-6 | TGTGCCAGCAGCTTGAGGGGCCGTGCGGGAAACTTGAACACTGAAGCTTTCTTT | CASSLRGRAGNLNTEAFF
TRBJ1-6 | TRBD1 | NA | TRBV27 | TGTGCCAGCAGTTGGACAGGGGGCTATAATTCACCCCTCCACTTT | CASSWTGGYNSPLHF
TRBJ1-1 | NA | once | TRBV4-1 | TGCGCCAGCAGCCAAGACCCCCGGGGAGGGCCCTACATGAACACTGAAGCTTTCTTT | CASSQDPRGGPYMNTEAFF
TRBJ1-1 | NA | NA | TRBV11-2 | TGTGCCAGCAGCCCTTCCCCCCAGGCTGAAGCTTTCTTT | CASSPSPQAEAFF
TRBJ2-7 | TRBD1 | medium-sized | TRBV6-2/TRBV6-3 | TGTGCCAGCAGTTACCAGGGGGCAAGTTCCGAGCAGTACTTC | CASSYQGASSEQYF
TRBJ2-1 | TRBD1 | NA | TRBV6-5 | TGTGCCAGCAGTTACACTGGACAGGGGGCAGAGCAGTTCTTC | CASSYTGQGAEQFF
TRBJ2-7 | TRBD1 | NA | TRBV11-2 | TGTGCCAGCAGCTTAGTGGGACAGGGGGCACAAGAGCAGTACTTC | CASSLVGQGAQEQYF
TRBJ2-3 | TRBD1 | NA | TRBV7-2 | TGTGCCAGCAGCGCCCGGGACAGGGATACGCAGTATTTT | CASSARDRDTQYF
TRBJ2-2 | TRBD1 | NA | TRBV9 | TGTGCCAGCAGCGTAGAAGGGACAGCGAACACCGGGGAGCTGTTTTTT | CASSVEGTANTGELFF
TRBJ1-2 | NA | NA | TRBV28 | TGTGCCAGCAGTTTACAGGGGTCTGGCTACACCTTC | CASSLQGSGYTF
TRBJ1-1 | NA | NA | TRBV23-1 | TGCGCCAGCCCCCTAGGGAGAGACACTGAAGCTTTCTTT | CASPLGRDTEAFF
TRBJ1-2 | TRBD1 | NA | TRBV7-8 | TGTGCCAGCAGCTTAGCCGGGACAGGATATGGCTACACCTTC | CASSLAGTGYGYTF
TRBJ2-1 | TRBD2 | NA | TRBV27 | TGTGCCAGCAGTCCCCTACGCGGGGGGTATTCCTACAATGAGCAGTTCTTC | CASSPLRGGYSYNEQFF
TRBJ2-2 | TRBD1 | NA | TRBV9 | TGTGCCAGCAGCGCCAGGGGACAGGGGGCAGCCGGGGAGCTGTTTTTT | CASSARGQGAAGELFF
TRBJ2-7 | NA | NA | TRBV5-1 | TGCGCCAGCAGCTTGGAAGCGACCTCCGCCTACGAGCAGTACTTC | CASSLEATSAYEQYF
TRBJ1-3 | NA | NA | TRBV18 | TGTGCCAGCTCACCGACAGATCCTCCTGGAAACACCATATATTTT | CASSPTDPPGNTIYF
TRBJ2-1 | NA | NA | TRBV6-6 | TGTGCCAGCAGTCCGGTAGGGACGGAGGGGGGGAATGAGCAGTTCTTC | CASSPVGTEGGNEQFF
TRBJ2-5 | NA | NA | TRBV4-1 | TGCGCCAGCAGCCAAGATCTTAGAGGGGGACGTCAAGAGACCCAGTACTTC | CASSQDLRGGRQETQYF
TRBJ1-5 | TRBD1 | NA | TRBV19 | TGTGCCAGTAGCCTCGACAGGGGCCACAATCAGCCCCAGCATTTT | CASSLDRGHNQPQHF
TRBJ2-1 | TRBD2 | NA | TRBV15 | TGTGCCACCAGCAGAGATCCCGGGAGCGGGGGGGCAGGGTATGAGCAGTTCTTC | CATSRDPGSGGAGYEQFF
TRBJ1-1 | TRBD1 | NA | TRBV10-1 | TGCGCCAGCAGTGAGCATGCAGGGGGGAACACTGAAGCTTTCTTT | CASSEHAGGNTEAFF
TRBJ2-3 | TRBD1 | NA | TRBV7-9 | TGTGCCAGCAGCTCCCGGGACAGCCGCACAGATACGCAGTATTTT | CASSSRDSRTDTQYF
TRBJ2-1 | TRBD2 | NA | TRBV30 | TGTGCCTGGACCAGTAAAGGCGGGACTAGCGGGAGTAATGAGCAGTTCTTC | CAWTSKGGTSGSNEQFF
TRBJ2-7 | NA | NA | TRBV6-5 | TGTGCCAGCACAGGGTTGAACGAGCAGTACTTC | CASTGLNEQYF
TRBJ2-5 | NA | NA | TRBV11-2 | TGTGCCAGCAGCTTTGGACGGGGACAAGAGACCCAGTACTTC | CASSFGRGQETQYF
TRBJ1-1 | NA | NA | TRBV19 | TGTGCCAGTAGTAAAGGGAGGGGGACTGAAGCTTTCTTT | CASSKGRGTEAFF
TRBJ2-2 | TRBD2 | NA | TRBV5-1 | TGCGCCAGCACGAAGCGGGGGGCGGGCACCGGGGAGCTGTTTTTT | CASTKRGAGTGELFF
TRBJ2-7 | TRBD2 | NA | TRBV2 | TGTGCCAGCAGAGCGGGACTAGCGGGAATCTACGAGCAGTACTTC | CASRAGLAGIYEQYF
TRBJ1-4 | NA | NA | TRBV19 | TGTGCCAGTAGTACCCACAGGGTGGAAGAAAAACTGTTTTTT | CASSTHRVEEKLFF
TRBJ1-3 | NA | NA | TRBV30 | TGTGCCTGGGGTCAGCAGGGTGACTCTGGAAACACCATATATTTT | CAWGQQGDSGNTIYF
TRBJ1-5 | TRBD1 | NA | TRBV27 | TGTGCCAGCAGCCCAGGACAGGTAAATCAGCCCCAGCATTTT | CASSPGQVNQPQHF
TRBJ1-2 | NA | NA | TRBV18 | TGTGCCAGCTCGCCGGACAAGGACTATGGCTACACCTTC | CASSPDKDYGYTF
TRBJ2-2 | TRBD2 | NA | TRBV7-8 | TGTGCCAGCAGCTTAGCGGTCGCGGGAGGGACCGGGGAGCTGTTTTTT | CASSLAVAGGTGELFF
TRBJ1-1 | TRBD1 | NA | TRBV18 | TGTGCCAGCTCAGAGACAGGGGGACTCCGTGAAGCTTTCTTT | CASSETGGLREAFF
TRBJ1-1 | TRBD1 | NA | TRBV18 | TGTGCCAGCTCACCTGGGACAGACACTGAAGCTTTCTTT | CASSPGTDTEAFF
TRBJ2-1 | TRBD1 | NA | TRBV27 | TGTGCCAGCAGTTTATCGACAGGGCTGGAGCAGTTCTTC | CASSLSTGLEQFF
TRBJ2-1 | TRBD1 | NA | TRBV7-9 | TGTGCCAGCAGCGCAACAGGGGGCCGGGACAATGAGCAGTTCTTC | CASSATGGRDNEQFF
TRBJ2-2 | NA | NA | TRBV5-4 | TGTGCCAGCAGCACCGGAGGGGGGGCGAACACCGGGGAGCTGTTTTTT | CASSTGGGANTGELFF
TRBJ1-2 | TRBD1 | NA | TRBV11-2 | TGTGCCAGCAGCTTAGGGGGACAGGGCCCCCTGACCTTC | CASSLGGQGPLTF
TRBJ1-1 | TRBD1 | NA | TRBV4-3 | TGCGCCAGCAGCCGAAACAGGGGGAACACTGAAGCTTTCTTT | CASSRNRGNTEAFF
TRBJ1-1 | NA | once | TRBV16 | TGTGCCAGCAGCCAATTCGACAGCAACACTGAAGCTTTCTTT | CASSQFDSNTEAFF
TRBJ2-3 | NA | NA | TRBV28 | TGTGCCAGCAGTTCATTAGAAATGGGACTCGACACAGATACGCAGTATTTT | CASSSLEMGLDTDTQYF
TRBJ2-4 | TRBD2 | NA | TRBV15 | TGTGCCACCAGCAGAGAAAGCGGGGGGCTAGGTCGGGACATTCAGTACTTC | CATSRESGGLGRDIQYF
TRBJ2-1 | TRBD2 | NA | TRBV6-2/TRBV6-3 | TGTGCCAGCAGCGACAAGCCGTCAGGGAGGGCCTTCAATGAGCAGTTCTTC | CASSDKPSGRAFNEQFF
TRBJ1-1 | NA | NA | TRBV6-5 | TGTGCCAGCAGTTACATTTCAGGAGGCACTGAAGCTTTCTTT | CASSYISGGTEAFF
TRBJ1-1 | NA | once | TRBV27 | TGTGCCAGCAGTCCCGCATTAGGGGGCACTGAAGCTTTCTTT | CASSPALGGTEAFF
TRBJ1-1 | NA | few | TRBV7-2 | TGTGCCAGCAGCAACAACATGAACACTGAAGCTTTCTTT | CASSNNMNTEAFF
TRBJ1-1 | NA | NA | TRBV12-3/TRBV12-4 | TGTGCCAGCAGCTGGGCCGAGTATACTGAAGCTTTCTTT | CASSWAEYTEAFF
TRBJ2-7 | TRBD2 | NA | TRBV11-2 | TGTGCCAGCAGCCGCGGTCGAGCGGGAGTGTTCGTCGAGCAGTACTTC | CASSRGRAGVFVEQYF
TRBJ2-5 | NA | NA | TRBV24-1 | TGTGCCACCAGTGACCGTCTGGACGGGGGGCGGGAGACCCAGTACTTC | CATSDRLDGGRETQYF
TRBJ2-1 | TRBD2 | NA | TRBV28 | TGTGCCAGCAGCCCGTCCCTAGCGGGAGAGAAGGGATTCTTC | CASSPSLAGEKGFF
TRBJ2-1 | TRBD2 | NA | TRBV20-1 | TGCAGTGCTAGTTATGGCAGCGGGAGCTTAAGAGAGCAGTTCTTC | CSASYGSGSLREQFF
TRBJ2-4 | NA | NA | TRBV21-1 | TGTGCCAGCAGCAAAGAAGGGACAGGGGACTCAGCCAAAAACATTCAGTACTTC | CASSKEGTGDSAKNIQYF